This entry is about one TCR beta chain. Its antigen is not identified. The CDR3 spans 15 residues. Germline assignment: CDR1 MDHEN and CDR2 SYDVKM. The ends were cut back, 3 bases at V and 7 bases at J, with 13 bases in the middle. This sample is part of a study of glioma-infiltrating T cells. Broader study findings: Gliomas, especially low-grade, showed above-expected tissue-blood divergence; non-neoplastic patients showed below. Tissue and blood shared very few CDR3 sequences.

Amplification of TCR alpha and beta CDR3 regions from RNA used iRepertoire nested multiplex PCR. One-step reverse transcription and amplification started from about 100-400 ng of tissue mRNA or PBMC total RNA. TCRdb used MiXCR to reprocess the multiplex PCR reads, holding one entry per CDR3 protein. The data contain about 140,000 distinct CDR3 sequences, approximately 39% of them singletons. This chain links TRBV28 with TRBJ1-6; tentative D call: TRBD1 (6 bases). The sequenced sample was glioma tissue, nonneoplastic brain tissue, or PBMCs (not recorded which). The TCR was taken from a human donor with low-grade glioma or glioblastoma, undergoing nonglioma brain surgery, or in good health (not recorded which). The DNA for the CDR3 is TGTGCCAGCAGTTTGGGGACACTATCCAATTCACCCCTCCACTTT. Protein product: CASSLGTLSNSPLHF.